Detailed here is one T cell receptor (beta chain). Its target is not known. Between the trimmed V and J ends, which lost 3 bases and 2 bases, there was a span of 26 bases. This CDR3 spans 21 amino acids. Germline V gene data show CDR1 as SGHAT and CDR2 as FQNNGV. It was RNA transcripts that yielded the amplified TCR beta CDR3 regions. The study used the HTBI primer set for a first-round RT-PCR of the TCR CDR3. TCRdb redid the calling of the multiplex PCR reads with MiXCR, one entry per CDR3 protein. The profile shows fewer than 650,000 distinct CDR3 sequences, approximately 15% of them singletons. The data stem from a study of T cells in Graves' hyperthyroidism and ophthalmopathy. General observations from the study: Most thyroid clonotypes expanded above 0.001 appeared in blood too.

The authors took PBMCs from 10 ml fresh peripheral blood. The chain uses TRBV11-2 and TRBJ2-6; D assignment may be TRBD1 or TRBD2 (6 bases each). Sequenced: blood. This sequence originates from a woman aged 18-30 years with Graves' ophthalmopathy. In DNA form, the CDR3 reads TGTGCCAGCAGCTTTCGGAGGGGGAACGTTTTTACTAGTCCTGGGGCCAACGTCCTGACTTTC. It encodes CASSFRRGNVFTSPGANVLTF. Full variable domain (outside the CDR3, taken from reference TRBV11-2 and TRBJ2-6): EAGVAQSPRYKIIEKRQSVAFWCNPISGHATLYWYQQILGQGPKLLIQFQNNGVVDDSQLPKDRFSAERLKGVDSTLKIQPAKLEDSAVYLCASSFRRGNVFTSPGANVLTFGAGSRLTVL.